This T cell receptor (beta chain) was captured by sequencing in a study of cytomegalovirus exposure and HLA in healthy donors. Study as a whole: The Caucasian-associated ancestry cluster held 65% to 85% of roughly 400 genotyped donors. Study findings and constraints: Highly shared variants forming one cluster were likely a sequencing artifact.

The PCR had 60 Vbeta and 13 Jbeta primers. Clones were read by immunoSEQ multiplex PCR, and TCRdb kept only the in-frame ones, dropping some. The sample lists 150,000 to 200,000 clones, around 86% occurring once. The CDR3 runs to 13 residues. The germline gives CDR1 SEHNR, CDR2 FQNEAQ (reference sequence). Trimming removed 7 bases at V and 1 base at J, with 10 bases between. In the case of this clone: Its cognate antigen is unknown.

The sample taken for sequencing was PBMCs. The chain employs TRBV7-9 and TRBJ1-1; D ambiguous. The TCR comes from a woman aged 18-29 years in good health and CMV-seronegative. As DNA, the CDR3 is TGTGCCAGCACCTCAGGAAGGAACACTGAAGCTTTCTTT. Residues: CASTSGRNTEAFF.